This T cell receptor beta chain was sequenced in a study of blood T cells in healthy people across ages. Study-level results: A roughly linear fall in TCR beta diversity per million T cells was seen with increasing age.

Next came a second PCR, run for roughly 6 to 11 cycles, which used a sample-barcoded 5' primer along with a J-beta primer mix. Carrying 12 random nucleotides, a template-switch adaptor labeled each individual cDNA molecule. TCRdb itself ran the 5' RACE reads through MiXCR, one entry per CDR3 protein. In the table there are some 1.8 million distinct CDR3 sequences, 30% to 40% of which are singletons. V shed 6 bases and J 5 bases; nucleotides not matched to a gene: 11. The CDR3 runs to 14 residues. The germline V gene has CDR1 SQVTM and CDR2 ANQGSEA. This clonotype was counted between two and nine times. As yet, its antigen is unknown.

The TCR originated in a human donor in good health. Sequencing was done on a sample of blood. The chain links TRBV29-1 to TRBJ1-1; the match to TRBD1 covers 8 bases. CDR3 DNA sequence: TGCAGCGTCGCTATCACAGGGGGGGAGACTGAAGCTTTCTTT. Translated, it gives CSVAITGGETEAFF.